The present T cell receptor beta chain was sequenced within a study of shared clonotypes between healthy human individuals. Study results and limitations: Relative to their counterparts shared across all four donors, non-shared clonotypes exhibited diminished generation probabilities. Clonotype sharing among donors was expected to depend on sequencing depth.

Some clones are missing from TCRdb's copy, which holds only in-frame ones; the method was immunoSEQ multiplex PCR. Of 190,000 or so clones in the sample, 90% to 95% were seen once. Between the trimmed V and J ends, which lost 1 base and 6 bases, there was a span of 23 bases. The germline V gene encodes CDR1 SEHNR and CDR2 FQNEAQ (reference sequence). The CDR3 has 18 amino acids. Naive CD45RA+ and memory CD45RA-negative subsets were split from CD4+ cells. Remarks on this clone: Its cognate antigen is unknown.

The receptor was derived from a woman aged 30 to 39 in good health. V and J are TRBV7-9 and TRBJ2-3; D not resolved. The sequenced sample was naive CD4+ T cells sorted from blood. As to subset: CD45RA+ positively selected. CDR3 sequence: CASSLVPIGHTLYDTQYF. In DNA, the CDR3 is TGTGCCAGCAGCTTAGTCCCTATCGGCCATACTCTATACGATACGCAGTATTTT. Full variable domain (outside the CDR3, taken from reference TRBV7-9 and TRBJ2-3): DTGVSQNPRHKITKRGQNVTFRCDPISEHNRLYWYRQTLGQGPEFLTYFQNEAQLEKSRLLSDRFSAERPKGSFSTLEIQRTEQGDSAMYLCASSLVPIGHTLYDTQYFGPGTRLTVL.